These T cell receptor beta chains were read from a single sample in a study of metastatic and nonmetastatic thyroid tumors. TCRdb re-called the PCR reads via MiXCR. The table has roughly 20,000 clones, approximately 28% seen once. Sequences were obtained from tumor tissue. Receptors originate from a male donor with papillary thyroid cancer or a benign thyroid nodule (not recorded which). Some clones in this sample may be carry-over from other donors' samples. The CDR3 runs from the conserved cysteine through the conserved F or W. The listing skips clone size in some rows; elsewhere it reads once, few, many or a size class.

- TRBJ1-4 TRBV5-6 CSSSLRVSGQNEKLFF
- TRBJ2-2 TRBV6-1 CASSRKVQGDTGELFF
few TRBJ1-5 TRBV20-1 CSAREEGDPAGNQPQHF
medium-sized TRBJ2-7 TRBV10-3 CAISEMGQGYEQYF
- - TRBV6-5 CASSSGQGGSPLHF
few TRBJ2-2 TRBV24-1 CATMISNTGELFF
- TRBJ2-2 TRBV28 CASSRGGRELFF
- TRBJ2-1 TRBV20-1 CSATSGSSYNEQFF
- TRBJ2-3 TRBV6-1 CASNLDRTDTQYF
few TRBJ1-5 TRBV24-1 CATSPGTGINQPQHF
few TRBJ1-3 TRBV6-1 CASSTGQMDTIYF
- TRBJ2-3 TRBV20-1 CSALMTGTSYTQYF
- TRBJ1-5 TRBV19 CASNNLEAHQPQHF
- TRBJ2-1 TRBV30 CAWSRTSGTRQFF
medium-sized TRBJ2-1 TRBV15 CATSRVVSYNEQFF
- TRBJ2-1 TRBV20-1 CSVQKREGRNEQFF
- TRBJ1-1 TRBV11-1 CASSRGTENTEAFF